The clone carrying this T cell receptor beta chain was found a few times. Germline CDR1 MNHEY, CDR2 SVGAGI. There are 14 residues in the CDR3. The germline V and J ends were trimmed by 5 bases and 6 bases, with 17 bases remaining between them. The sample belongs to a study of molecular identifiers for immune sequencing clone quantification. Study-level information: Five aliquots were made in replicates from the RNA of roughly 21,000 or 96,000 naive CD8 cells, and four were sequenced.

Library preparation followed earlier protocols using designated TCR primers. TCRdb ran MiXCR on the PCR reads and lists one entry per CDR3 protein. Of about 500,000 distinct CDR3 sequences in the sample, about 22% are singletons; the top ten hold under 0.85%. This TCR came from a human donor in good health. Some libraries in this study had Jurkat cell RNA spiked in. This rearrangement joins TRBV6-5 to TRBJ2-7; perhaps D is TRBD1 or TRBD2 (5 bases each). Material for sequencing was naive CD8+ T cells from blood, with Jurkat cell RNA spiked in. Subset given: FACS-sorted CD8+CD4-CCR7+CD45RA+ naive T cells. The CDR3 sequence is CASSPGTYGPEQYF. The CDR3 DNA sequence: TGTGCCAGCAGTCCCGGGACGTATGGTCCCGAGCAGTACTTC.